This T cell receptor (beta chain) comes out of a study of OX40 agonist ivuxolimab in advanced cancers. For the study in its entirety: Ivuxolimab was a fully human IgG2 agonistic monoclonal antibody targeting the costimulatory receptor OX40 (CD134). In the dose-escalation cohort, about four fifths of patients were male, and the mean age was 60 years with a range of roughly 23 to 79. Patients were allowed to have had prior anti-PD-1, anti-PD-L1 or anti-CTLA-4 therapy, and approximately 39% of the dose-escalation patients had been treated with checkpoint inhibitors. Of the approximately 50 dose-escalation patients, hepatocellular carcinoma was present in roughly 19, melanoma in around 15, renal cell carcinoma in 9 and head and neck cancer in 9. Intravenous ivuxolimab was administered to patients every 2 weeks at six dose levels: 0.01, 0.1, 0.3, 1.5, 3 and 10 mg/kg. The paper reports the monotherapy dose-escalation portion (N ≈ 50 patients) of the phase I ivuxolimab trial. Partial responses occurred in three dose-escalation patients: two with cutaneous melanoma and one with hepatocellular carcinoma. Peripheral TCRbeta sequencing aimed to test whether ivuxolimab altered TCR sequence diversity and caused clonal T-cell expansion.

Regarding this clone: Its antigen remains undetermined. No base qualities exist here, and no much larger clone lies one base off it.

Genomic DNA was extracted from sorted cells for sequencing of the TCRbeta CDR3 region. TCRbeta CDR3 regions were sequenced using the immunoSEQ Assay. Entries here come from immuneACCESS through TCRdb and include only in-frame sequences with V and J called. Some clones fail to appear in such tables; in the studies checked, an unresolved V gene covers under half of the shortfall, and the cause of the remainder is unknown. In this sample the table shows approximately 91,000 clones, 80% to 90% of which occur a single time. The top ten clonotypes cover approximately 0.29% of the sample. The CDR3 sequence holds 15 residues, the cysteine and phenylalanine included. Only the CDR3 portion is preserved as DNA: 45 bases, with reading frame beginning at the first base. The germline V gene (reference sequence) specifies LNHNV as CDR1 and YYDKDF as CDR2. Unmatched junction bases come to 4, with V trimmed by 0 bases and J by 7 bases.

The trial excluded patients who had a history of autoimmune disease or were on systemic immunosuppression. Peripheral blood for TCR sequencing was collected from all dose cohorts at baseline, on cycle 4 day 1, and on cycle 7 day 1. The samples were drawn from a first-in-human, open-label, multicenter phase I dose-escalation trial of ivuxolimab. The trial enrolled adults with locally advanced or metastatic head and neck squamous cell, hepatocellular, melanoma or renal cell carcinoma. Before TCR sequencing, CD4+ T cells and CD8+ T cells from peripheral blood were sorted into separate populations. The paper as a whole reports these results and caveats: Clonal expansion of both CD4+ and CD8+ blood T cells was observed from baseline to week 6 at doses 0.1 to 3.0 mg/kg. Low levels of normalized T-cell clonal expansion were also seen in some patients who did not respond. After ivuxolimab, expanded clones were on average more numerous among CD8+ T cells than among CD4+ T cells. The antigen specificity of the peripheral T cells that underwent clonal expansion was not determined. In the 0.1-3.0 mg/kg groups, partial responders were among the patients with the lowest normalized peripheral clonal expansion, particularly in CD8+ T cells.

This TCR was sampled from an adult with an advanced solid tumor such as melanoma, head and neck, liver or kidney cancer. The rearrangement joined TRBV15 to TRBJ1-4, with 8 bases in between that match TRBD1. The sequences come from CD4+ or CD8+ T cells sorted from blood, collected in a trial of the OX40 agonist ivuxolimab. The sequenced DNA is TGTGCCACCAGCAGAGACAGGGGGCTGGGTGAAAAACTGTTTTTT. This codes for CATSRDRGLGEKLFF.